Listed here are 3 T cell receptor beta chains from one sample, sequenced in a study of T cell repertoires in aging, cancer and after chemotherapy. TCR beta rearrangements were amplified from peripheral blood genomic DNA. Multiplex touch-down PCR with TRB-A/B primers amplified rearranged V-D-J TRB sequences. Each CDR3 protein is one row after TCRdb ran MiXCR on the multiplex PCR reads. The data show several thousand distinct CDR3 sequences, about three fifths seen once. Sequencing was done on a sample of blood. Receptor source: a human donor with a solid tumor.

The genes are TRBV7-9 and TRBJ1-4; D is uncertain. CDR1 SEHNR and CDR2 FQNEAQ come from the germline V gene (reference sequence). The CDR3 length is 16 residues. Trimming removed 5 bases at V and 0 bases at J, with 13 bases between. This CDR3 is CASSPAVLATNEKLFF. The CDR3, as DNA: TGTGCCAGCAGCCCTGCGGTACTTGCAACTAATGAAAAACTGTTTTTT.

V is TRBV6-1 and J is TRBJ2-3; 8 positions agree with TRBD2. The CDR3 runs to 17 residues. With 4 bases clipped from V and 0 bases from J, the junction kept 9 bases outside the gene matches. Germline lookup yields CDR1 MNHNS and CDR2 SASEGT. CDR3 sequence (DNA): TGTGCCAGCAGTGCTACGGGAGGGGGGGATAGCACAGATACGCAGTATTTT. Translating it yields CASSATGGGDSTDTQYF.

Points on this clonotype: One junction end does not reproduce the germline sequence, and a read error may be involved. The V gene is TRBV18, the J gene TRBJ2-3; TRBD1 matches at 10 bases. The CDR3 has 17 residues. The germline CDR1 and CDR2 sequences are KGHSH and LQKENI. The CDR3 here is CVSSADRGTGDTDTQYF. CDR3 DNA: TGTGTCAGCTCAGCGGACCGAGGGACAGGGGACACAGATACGCAGTATTTT.